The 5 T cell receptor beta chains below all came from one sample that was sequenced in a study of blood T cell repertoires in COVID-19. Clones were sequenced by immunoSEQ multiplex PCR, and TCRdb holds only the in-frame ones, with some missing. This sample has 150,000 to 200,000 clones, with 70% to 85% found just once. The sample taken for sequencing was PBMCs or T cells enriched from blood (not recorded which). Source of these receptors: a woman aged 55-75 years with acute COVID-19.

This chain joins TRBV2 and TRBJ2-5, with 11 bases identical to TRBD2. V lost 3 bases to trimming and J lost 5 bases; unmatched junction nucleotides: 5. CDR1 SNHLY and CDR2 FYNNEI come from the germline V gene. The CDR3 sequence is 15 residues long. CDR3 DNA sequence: TGTGCCAGCAGTGAGGTAGCGGGAGGGGGGGAGACCCAGTACTTC. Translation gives CASSEVAGGGETQYF.

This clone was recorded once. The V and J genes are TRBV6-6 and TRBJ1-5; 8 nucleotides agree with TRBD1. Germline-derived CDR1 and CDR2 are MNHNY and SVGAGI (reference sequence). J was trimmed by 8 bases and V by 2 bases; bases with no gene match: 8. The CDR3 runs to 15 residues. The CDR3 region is CASSYDTTGVKPQHF. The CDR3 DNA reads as TGTGCCAGCAGTTACGATACGACAGGGGTTAAGCCCCAGCATTTT.

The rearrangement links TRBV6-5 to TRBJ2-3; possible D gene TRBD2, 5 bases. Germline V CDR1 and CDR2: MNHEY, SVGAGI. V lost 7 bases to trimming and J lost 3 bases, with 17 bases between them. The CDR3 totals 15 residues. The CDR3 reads CASTQAPGGTDTQYF. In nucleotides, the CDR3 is TGTGCCAGCACTCAGGCGCCCGGCGGGACAGATACGCAGTATTTT.

The CDR3 nucleotides are TGTGCCAGCAGCGTAGAGGTCCTAGCGGGGGTGAATGAGCAGTTCTTC. Protein sequence: CASSVEVLAGVNEQFF. The chain is built from TRBV9 and TRBJ2-1; 10 positions match TRBD2. Germline values: CDR1 SGDLS, CDR2 YYNGEE. The length of the CDR3 is 16 residues. V lost 0 bases, J lost 7 bases, and 7 bases stayed unmatched.

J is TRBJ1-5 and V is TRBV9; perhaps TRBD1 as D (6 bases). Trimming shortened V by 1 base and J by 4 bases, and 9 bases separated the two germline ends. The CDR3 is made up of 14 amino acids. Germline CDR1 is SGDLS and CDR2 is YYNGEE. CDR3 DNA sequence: TGTGCCAGCAGCGTATCAGGGGAGAATCAGCCCCAGCATTTT. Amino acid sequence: CASSVSGENQPQHF.